A single sample gave rise to the 12 T cell receptor beta chains below, sequenced in a study of blood T cell repertoires in COVID-19. The repertoire was sequenced with immunoSEQ multiplex PCR; TCRdb's copy has only in-frame clones and lacks some. The sample holds 250,000 or so clones, 84% seen once. The sequenced material came from peripheral blood. The source of these receptors is a woman between 40 and 55 years old who had recovered from COVID-19.

This sequence joins TRBV11-3 and TRBJ2-7, with 7 bases fitting TRBD1. Per germline, CDR1 SGHNT and CDR2 YENEEA. J lost 12 bases, V lost 1 base, and 3 bases had no gene match. This CDR3 has 11 residues. The CDR3 DNA reads as TGTGCCAGCAGCTTAGTGGGACAGACGTACTTC. Amino acid sequence: CASSLVGQTYF.

The CDR3 sequence: CASNTGFSGDTDTQYF. CDR3 nucleotides: TGTGCCAGCAACACAGGCTTTAGCGGGGACACAGATACGCAGTATTTT. The chain couples TRBV2 to TRBJ2-3; 8 bases agree with TRBD2. This CDR3 is built from 16 residues. V trimming: 7 bases; J trimming: 2 bases; junction bases outside the gene matches: 11. The V gene's germline CDR1 is SNHLY and CDR2 FYNNEI.

V gene TRBV3-1 (or the pseudogene TRBV3-2) combines with J gene TRBJ2-5; TRBD2 matches at 8 bases. CDR1 is LGHDT, CDR2 YNNKEL, per germline (reference sequence). With V trimmed by 5 bases and J by 5 bases, 7 bases remained unmatched. This CDR3 region has 14 residues. The CDR3 region is CASSGTRGWETQYF. CDR3 sequence (DNA): TGTGCCAGCAGCGGGACTAGGGGTTGGGAGACCCAGTACTTC.

V usage is TRBV3-1 (or the pseudogene TRBV3-2) and J usage is TRBJ1-4; 10 bases are a match to TRBD1. V was pared by 3 bases and J by 7 bases, with 5 bases of the junction left unmatched. The CDR3 contains 15 residues. The germline gives CDR1 LGHDT, CDR2 YNNKEL (reference sequence). CDR3 loop: CASSHRQGAREKLFF. Here the CDR3 DNA reads TGTGCCAGCAGCCATAGACAGGGGGCGCGTGAAAAACTGTTTTTT.

The rearrangement joins TRBV12-5 to TRBJ2-2; 12 nucleotides match TRBD2. V was clipped by 6 bases and J by 6 bases; unmatched bases: 8. CDR3 size: 16 residues. Germline CDR1 LGHNT, CDR2 FRNRAP. The CDR3 nucleotides read TGTGCTAGTGGCGAGACTAGCGGGGGCCCCTCCGGGGAGCTGTTTTTT. This sequence encodes CASGETSGGPSGELFF.

The chain uses TRBV9 and TRBJ2-7, with 12 bases matching TRBD2. The CDR3 runs to 15 residues. From germline, CDR1 is SGDLS and CDR2 YYNGEE. V was clipped by 4 bases and J by 2 bases; unmatched bases: 4. CDR3 protein: CASSPGLAGTYEQYF. CDR3 coding DNA: TGTGCCAGCAGCCCTGGACTAGCGGGGACCTACGAGCAGTACTTC.

Concerning this clone itself: The same CDR3 can be traced to other DNA sequences in this sample. The chain joins TRBV5-1 to TRBJ1-1; 8 nucleotides match TRBD1. Germline CDR1 SGHRS, CDR2 YFSETQ. With V trimmed by 4 bases and J by 5 bases, 10 bases remained unmatched. This CDR3 contains 15 residues. CDR3: CASSRGDRGGTEAFF. The DNA for the CDR3 is TGCGCCAGCAGCAGAGGAGACAGGGGAGGTACTGAAGCTTTCTTT.

This clone showed up just a few times. The rearrangement links TRBV29-1 to TRBJ1-2; no clear D gene. Germline CDR1 SQVTM, CDR2 ANQGSEA. The CDR3 consists of 14 residues. V dropped 0 bases and J dropped 4 bases, with 12 bases sitting between them. CDR3 coding DNA: TGCAGCGTTGAAGAGGTACGGGTGAGCTATGGCTACACCTTC. Encoded protein: CSVEEVRVSYGYTF.

CDR3 nucleotide sequence: TGTGCCAGCTCACCCATTGGAGCGCGGACTGAAGCTTTCTTT. This sequence encodes CASSPIGARTEAFF. This chain uses TRBV6-6 with TRBJ1-1; D not resolved. V lost 8 bases, J lost 5 bases, and 18 bases lay in between. The CDR3 runs to 14 residues. Germline CDR1 reads MNHNY; CDR2 reads SVGAGI (reference sequence).

V usage is TRBV28 and J usage is TRBJ2-7; tentative D call: TRBD2 (5 bases). This CDR3 has 14 amino acids. V lost 7 bases to trimming and J lost 6 bases, with 19 bases between them. Germline V gene sequence: CDR1 MDHEN, CDR2 SYDVKM. The CDR3 protein is CASISGGPEGEQYF. CDR3 in DNA: TGTGCCAGCATTTCAGGTGGGCCAGAGGGCGAGCAGTACTTC. The full variable domain, in which reference TRBV28 and TRBJ2-7 provide the parts outside the CDR3, is DVKVTQSSRYLVKRTGEKVFLECVQDMDHENMFWYRQDPGLGLRLIYFSYDVKMKEKGDIPEGYSVSREKKERFSLILESASTNQTSMYLCASISGGPEGEQYFGPGTRLTVT.

The chain combines TRBV2 with TRBJ1-1; D is ambiguous. CDR1 and CDR2 from the germline V gene are SNHLY and FYNNEI. The CDR3 sequence is 11 residues long. V gave up 4 bases and J gave up 6 bases, with 6 bases separating them. The CDR3 here is CASSVFSEAFF. The CDR3 DNA sequence: TGTGCCAGCAGTGTATTTTCTGAAGCTTTCTTT.

This clone was counted a single time. The chain couples TRBV5-1 to TRBJ1-3, with TRBD1 matching 9 bases. V trimming: 4 bases; J trimming: 2 bases; junction bases outside the gene matches: 4. The CDR3 has 15 amino acids. Germline V gives CDR1 SGHRS, CDR2 YFSETQ. The CDR3 is CASSMRTGAGNTIYF. CDR3 DNA sequence: TGCGCCAGCAGCATGCGGACAGGGGCTGGAAACACCATATATTTT.